This T cell receptor (beta chain) was obtained from a study of shared T cell receptors in the human thymus. Method: immunoSEQ multiplex PCR; TCRdb's copy keeps in-frame clones and lacks some. The data contain approximately 490,000 clones, approximately 80% of them seen just once; the ten biggest clones take up about 0.012%. The length of the CDR3 is 13 residues. V dropped 5 bases and J dropped 5; count of bases not matched to a gene: 3. Germline assignment: CDR1 SGHTA and CDR2 FQGNSA. These sequences were also reported in another study, on human thymus T cells. This second study says: Resections obtained during corrective heart surgery supplied the thymus tissue. Biased V and J segment usage appeared in thymus and peripheral blood. Highly overlapping thymic repertoires in unrelated individuals were reported by related research.

The sequenced sample was thymocytes. The receptor was derived from a boy younger than two with a congenital heart defect. The rearrangement links TRBV7-2 to TRBJ1-2; 9 bases are shared with TRBD1. The CDR3, as DNA: TGTGCCAGCAGCCTCGGGACAGGGTATGGCTACACCTTC. Translated: CASSLGTGYGYTF.